These T cell receptor beta chains were read from a single sample in a study of control samples from healthy donors and cancer patients. Some clones are missing from TCRdb's copy, which holds only in-frame ones; the method was immunoSEQ multiplex PCR. Among about 140,000 clones listed, about nine tenths were seen once. Sequences were obtained from blood. These TCRs come from a man aged 25 to 45 in good health. Each CDR3 is given with its conserved first and last residue. The order of the fields is D gene, J gene, V gene, clone size, CDR3 protein, CDR3 DNA. A D gene is named only where the DNA matches it firmly. Size is omitted from some rows. Given values are once, few, many or a class for expanded clones.

d_call: NA
j_call: TRBJ2-3
v_call: TRBV18
clone_size: once
cdr3_aa: CASSPYGGGGTDTQYF
cdr3_nt: TGTGCCAGCTCACCGTACGGGGGCGGGGGCACAGATACGCAGTATTTT

d_call: TRBD1
j_call: TRBJ1-2
v_call: TRBV29-1
clone_size: NA
cdr3_aa: CSVTGGHGYTF
cdr3_nt: TGCAGCGTCACAGGGGGTCATGGCTACACCTTC

d_call: TRBD2
j_call: TRBJ2-7
v_call: TRBV7-2
clone_size: NA
cdr3_aa: CASSRLAEYSYEQYF
cdr3_nt: TGTGCCAGCAGTCGACTAGCGGAATACTCCTACGAGCAGTACTTC

d_call: NA
j_call: TRBJ1-1
v_call: TRBV27
clone_size: NA
cdr3_aa: CASSFGGNTEAFF
cdr3_nt: TGTGCCAGCAGTTTTGGGGGGAACACTGAAGCTTTCTTT

d_call: TRBD1
j_call: TRBJ1-2
v_call: TRBV9
clone_size: NA
cdr3_aa: CASSLQAQTGILYGYTF
cdr3_nt: TGTGCCAGCAGCCTCCAGGCCCAGACAGGGATTCTCTATGGCTACACCTTC

d_call: NA
j_call: TRBJ2-1
v_call: TRBV9
clone_size: NA
cdr3_aa: CASSVAGSPYNEQFF
cdr3_nt: TGTGCCAGCAGCGTAGCAGGGTCTCCCTACAATGAGCAGTTCTTC

d_call: TRBD1
j_call: TRBJ2-7
v_call: TRBV7-6
clone_size: NA
cdr3_aa: CASSLVPGQGATYEQYF
cdr3_nt: TGTGCCAGCAGCCTAGTACCGGGACAGGGGGCAACCTACGAGCAGTACTTC

d_call: NA
j_call: TRBJ2-7
v_call: TRBV6-6
clone_size: NA
cdr3_aa: CASKSGFRYEQYF
cdr3_nt: TGTGCCAGCAAATCGGGATTCCGCTACGAGCAGTACTTC

d_call: TRBD1
j_call: TRBJ1-4
v_call: TRBV30
clone_size: NA
cdr3_aa: CAWSWTGPEKLFF
cdr3_nt: TGTGCCTGGAGCTGGACAGGCCCCGAAAAACTGTTTTTT

d_call: NA
j_call: TRBJ2-4
v_call: TRBV6-5
clone_size: NA
cdr3_aa: CATDFKNIQYF
cdr3_nt: TGTGCCACGGACTTCAAAAACATTCAGTACTTC

d_call: NA
j_call: TRBJ2-7
v_call: TRBV4-3
clone_size: NA
cdr3_aa: CASSQTLEAYEQYF
cdr3_nt: TGCGCCAGCAGCCAAACCCTCGAGGCCTACGAGCAGTACTTC

d_call: TRBD2
j_call: TRBJ2-1
v_call: TRBV28
clone_size: NA
cdr3_aa: CASSFMGGRTYNEQFF
cdr3_nt: TGTGCCAGCAGTTTCATGGGCGGGAGGACTTACAATGAGCAGTTCTTC

d_call: TRBD1
j_call: TRBJ1-5
v_call: TRBV28
clone_size: few
cdr3_aa: CASSSQRTGGGRPQHF
cdr3_nt: TGTGCCAGCAGTTCCCAGAGGACAGGTGGGGGCCGGCCCCAGCATTTT

d_call: TRBD1
j_call: TRBJ1-2
v_call: TRBV30
clone_size: NA
cdr3_aa: CAWRGPGTGARRVYGYTF
cdr3_nt: TGTGCCTGGAGGGGCCCCGGGACAGGGGCAAGGAGAGTCTATGGCTACACCTTC

d_call: NA
j_call: TRBJ2-7
v_call: TRBV14
clone_size: NA
cdr3_aa: CASSQDYGDARTYEQYF
cdr3_nt: TGTGCCAGCAGCCAAGATTACGGGGACGCCAGAACCTACGAGCAGTACTTC

d_call: NA
j_call: TRBJ1-2
v_call: TRBV19
clone_size: NA
cdr3_aa: CASSIDPGKAPDYNYGYTF
cdr3_nt: TGTGCCAGTAGTATAGACCCCGGCAAGGCCCCGGACTATAACTATGGCTACACCTTC

d_call: NA
j_call: TRBJ2-7
v_call: TRBV6-5
clone_size: NA
cdr3_aa: CASSTGEVREQYF
cdr3_nt: TGTGCCAGCTCCACAGGGGAGGTGAGAGAGCAGTACTTC

d_call: NA
j_call: TRBJ2-1
v_call: TRBV30
clone_size: NA
cdr3_aa: CAWKQDYNEQFF
cdr3_nt: TGTGCCTGGAAACAAGATTACAATGAGCAGTTCTTC

d_call: TRBD2
j_call: TRBJ2-5
v_call: TRBV5-4
clone_size: NA
cdr3_aa: CASLEGTNQETQYF
cdr3_nt: TGTGCCAGCTTGGAAGGGACTAACCAAGAGACCCAGTACTTC

d_call: NA
j_call: TRBJ2-2
v_call: TRBV10-2
clone_size: NA
cdr3_aa: CAIGAGAFGGTGELFF
cdr3_nt: TGCGCCATAGGAGCGGGTGCATTCGGAGGCACCGGGGAGCTGTTTTTT

d_call: NA
j_call: TRBJ2-7
v_call: TRBV4-1
clone_size: few
cdr3_aa: CASSQGSSYEQYF
cdr3_nt: TGCGCCAGCAGCCAAGGCAGCTCCTACGAGCAGTACTTC

d_call: NA
j_call: TRBJ1-5
v_call: TRBV19
clone_size: few
cdr3_aa: CASRQGNSPQHF
cdr3_nt: TGTGCCAGTAGGCAGGGAAATTCGCCCCAGCATTTT